The 21 T cell receptor beta chains in this list originate from one sample, sequenced in a study of blood T cell repertoires in COVID-19. Using immunoSEQ multiplex PCR, the repertoire was profiled, and TCRdb retains in-frame clones only, with some absent. Of a few hundred thousand clones listed, more than 70% are singletons. Sequenced material: PBMCs or T cells enriched from blood (not recorded which). Receptors originate from a woman aged 18-30 years who had been exposed to COVID-19.

The chain uses TRBV29-1 and TRBJ1-1; D is possibly TRBD1 (5 bases). The CDR3 is 13 amino acids. Looked up from germline, CDR1 is SQVTM and CDR2 is ANQGSEA. V shed 1 base and J shed 5 bases, with 11 bases lying between them. CDR3: CSVEAGFDTEAFF. The CDR3 region has the DNA TGCAGCGTTGAAGCAGGGTTTGATACTGAAGCTTTCTTT.

On this clone itself: The sample holds other DNA sequences that translate to the same CDR3. The genes are TRBV28 and TRBJ1-5; D uncertain. Trimming cost V 3 bases and J 1 base, with 4 bases left between them. Germline V lookup: CDR1 MDHEN, CDR2 SYDVKM. CDR3 length: 13 amino acids. In nucleotides, the CDR3 is TGTGCCAGCAGTTTGAGGAGCAATCAGCCCCAGCATTTT. Translating it yields CASSLRSNQPQHF.

The chain is built from TRBV3-1 (or the pseudogene TRBV3-2) and TRBJ1-4, with TRBD1 as a possible D gene (5 bases). Trimming removed 3 bases at V and 12 bases at J, with 17 bases between. The CDR3 contains 14 residues. The germline V gene has CDR1 LGHDT and CDR2 YNNKEL (reference sequence). The CDR3 protein is CASSQDLSGRELFF. The CDR3 region has the DNA TGTGCCAGCAGCCAGGATCTGTCAGGGAGGGAACTGTTTTTT.

This clone was counted between two and nine times. The chain employs TRBV5-1 and TRBJ2-2; D gene uncertain. The CDR3 consists of 14 residues. CDR1 and CDR2 (germline): SGHRS, YFSETQ. V was cut by 4 bases and J by 1 base, with 8 bases left in between. The CDR3 coding sequence is TGCGCCAGCAGCGGTCACATGAACACCGGGGAGCTGTTTTTT. Amino acids: CASSGHMNTGELFF. Drawing the rest from reference TRBV5-1 and TRBJ2-2, the complete variable domain is KAGVTQTPRYLIKTRGQQVTLSCSPISGHRSVSWYQQTPGQGLQFLFEYFSETQRNKGNFPGRFSGRQFSNSRSEMNVSTLELGDSALYLCASSGHMNTGELFFGEGSRLTVL.

The chain has TRBV4-2 and TRBJ2-7; 7 positions match TRBD2. CDR1 and CDR2 (germline): LGHNA, YNFKEQ. V gave up 0 bases and J gave up 2 bases; unmatched junction bases: 4. The CDR3 sequence is 15 residues long. The CDR3 region is CASSQEQRGAYEQYF. The CDR3 region has the DNA TGTGCCAGCAGCCAAGAGCAGCGGGGTGCCTACGAGCAGTACTTC.

The CDR3 loop reads CASSSGGQDEQYF. Written as DNA, the CDR3 is TGTGCCAGCAGCTCGGGCGGGCAGGACGAGCAGTACTTC. This chain connects TRBV11-2 to TRBJ2-7; TRBD2 might be the D (5 bases). From germline, CDR1 is SGHAT and CDR2 FQNNGV. With 4 bases removed from V and 5 bases from J, the gap between germline ends came to 12 bases. The CDR3 is 13 residues long.

V usage is TRBV3-1 (or the pseudogene TRBV3-2) and J usage is TRBJ2-1, with D perhaps matching TRBD1 (6 bases). Germline loops: CDR1 LGHDT, CDR2 YNNKEL (reference sequence). Trimming removed 1 base from V and 7 bases from J, with 14 bases in between. The CDR3 runs to 15 residues. The CDR3 here is CASSQGGGFENEQFF. The DNA for the CDR3 is TGTGCCAGCAGCCAAGGAGGGGGATTTGAAAATGAGCAGTTCTTC.

The chain links TRBV19 to TRBJ1-4; TRBD1 agrees at 7 bases. CDR3 size: 14 residues. Germline CDR1 and CDR2: LNHDA and SQIVND (reference sequence). V was clipped by 6 bases and J by 4 bases; unmatched bases: 5. The CDR3 here is CASSEQGSNEKLFF. In DNA, the CDR3 is TGTGCCAGTAGCGAACAGGGGAGTAATGAAAAACTGTTTTTT.

Notes on this clone: At one boundary the junction diverges from the germline segment, which might be a read error. The chain combines TRBV6-5 with TRBJ2-3; D remains ambiguous. The germline CDR1 and CDR2 sequences are MNHEY and SVGAGI. The CDR3 is 11 residues long. This CDR3 reads CASTPTNTQYF. The CDR3 DNA sequence: TGTGCCAGCACCCCCACAAATACGCAGTATTTT.

The V call is TRBV11-2, the J call TRBJ2-4; TRBD2 matches 7 bases. Germline lookup yields CDR1 SGHAT and CDR2 FQNNGV. The CDR3 has 15 amino acids. Losses at the gene ends were 4 bases for V and 0 bases for J; bases not matched to a gene: 3. The CDR3 loop is CASSSVAGAKNIQYF. CDR3 nucleotides: TGTGCCAGCAGCTCCGTAGCGGGAGCCAAAAACATTCAGTACTTC.

The rearrangement joins TRBV12-1 to TRBJ1-3. TRBV12-1 constitutes a pseudogene. The CDR3 runs to 16 residues. CDR3 sequence reads: CASSFPAQDFGNTIYF. The CDR3, as DNA: TGTGCCAGCAGCTTTCCGGCCCAGGACTTTGGAAACACCATATATTTT.

J is TRBJ1-1 and V is TRBV9; 7 bases are shared with TRBD1. CDR1 is SGDLS, CDR2 YYNGEE, per germline. Germline trimming cut 0 bases from V and 6 bases from J; bases unmatched to any gene: 8. This CDR3 contains 15 residues. CDR3 in amino acids: CASSVAMLQGSEAFF. The DNA for the CDR3 is TGTGCCAGCAGCGTAGCTATGTTACAGGGGTCTGAAGCTTTCTTT.

The chain recombines TRBV7-2 with TRBJ1-3; D is unclear. CDR3 length: 15 amino acids. The germline gives CDR1 SGHTA, CDR2 FQGNSA. The V end was cut by 2 bases, the J end by 0 bases, with 8 bases between. The CDR3 loop reads CASSLSPGSGNTIYF. The CDR3 bases are TGTGCCAGCAGCTTAAGTCCGGGCTCTGGAAACACCATATATTTT.

The chain employs TRBV6-5 and TRBJ1-6, with a tentative D call TRBD1 (6 bases). This CDR3 has 13 amino acids. The V end was cut by 9 bases, the J end by 4 bases, with 10 bases between. From germline, CDR1 is MNHEY and CDR2 SVGAGI. CDR3 sequence (DNA): TGTGCCAGTCGACAGGTTTATAATTCACCCCTCCACTTT. Encoded protein: CASRQVYNSPLHF.

Only a few counts were recorded for this clone. This chain connects TRBV25-1 to TRBJ2-2; perhaps TRBD1 as D (7 bases). Germline V gene data show CDR1 as MGHDK and CDR2 as SYGVNS. The CDR3 sequence is 15 residues long. V was clipped by 8 bases and J by 4 bases, with 17 bases between them. CDR3 sequence (DNA): TGTGCCAGCCTCCGCGGGACAGATTCCACCGGGGAGCTGTTTTTT. It is translated as CASLRGTDSTGELFF.

A single count supports this clone. This chain uses TRBV6-5 with TRBJ1-1; 7 bases map to TRBD1. CDR1 is MNHEY, CDR2 SVGAGI, per germline. J lost 4 bases, V lost 6 bases, and 11 bases had no gene match. The CDR3 runs 15 residues. The CDR3 loop reads CASRTPGAGGTEAFF. The CDR3 DNA reads TGTGCCAGCAGGACGCCAGGGGCAGGGGGCACTGAAGCTTTCTTT.

The genes are TRBV5-5 and TRBJ1-3; TRBD1 aligns across 7 bases. V lost 4 bases to trimming and J lost 4 bases; unmatched junction nucleotides: 5. The germline V gene has CDR1 SGHKS and CDR2 YYEKEE (reference sequence). This CDR3 contains 14 residues. The CDR3 loop is CASSQTGYGNTIYF. In DNA form, the CDR3 reads TGTGCCAGCAGCCAGACAGGGTACGGAAACACCATATATTTT.

The chain combines TRBV4-2 with TRBJ1-3; 7 bases line up with TRBD1. Trimming at V came to 1 base and at J to 0 bases, leaving 6 bases not matched to a gene. Germline V gene sequence: CDR1 LGHNA, CDR2 YNFKEQ. This CDR3 is built from 17 residues. This CDR3 is CASSQVGTESSGNTIYF. CDR3 bases: TGTGCCAGCAGCCAAGTGGGGACAGAGAGCTCTGGAAACACCATATATTTT.

This clone was seen just once. V gene TRBV10-1 combines with J gene TRBJ1-1; a possible D gene is TRBD1 (5 bases). The germline gives CDR1 WNHNN, CDR2 SYGVQD (reference sequence). This CDR3 region has 14 residues. With 3 bases removed from V and 2 bases from J, the gap between germline ends came to 10 bases. The CDR3, as DNA: TGCGCCAGCAGTGACCGGCAGGGAAACACTGAAGCTTTCTTT. This gives the protein CASSDRQGNTEAFF.

The chain carries TRBV9 and TRBJ1-1; a weak D match, TRBD1 (5 bases). This CDR3 contains 14 residues. Deletions cut 2 bases from V and 5 bases from J, with 13 bases between. Germline CDR1 and CDR2: SGDLS and YYNGEE. Here the CDR3 reads CASSVKGPGTEAFF. The CDR3 DNA reads as TGTGCCAGCAGCGTGAAGGGGCCAGGGACTGAAGCTTTCTTT.

The rearrangement joins TRBV4-1 to TRBJ2-7; 7 bases are shared with TRBD2. Looked up from germline, CDR1 is MGHRA and CDR2 is YSYEKL. This CDR3 comprises 15 residues. The junction had 5 bases not matched to a gene; V was cut back by 0 bases and J by 3 bases. The CDR3 sequence is CASSQESGGYYEQYF. The CDR3 nucleotides read TGCGCCAGCAGCCAAGAATCGGGGGGATACTACGAGCAGTACTTC.